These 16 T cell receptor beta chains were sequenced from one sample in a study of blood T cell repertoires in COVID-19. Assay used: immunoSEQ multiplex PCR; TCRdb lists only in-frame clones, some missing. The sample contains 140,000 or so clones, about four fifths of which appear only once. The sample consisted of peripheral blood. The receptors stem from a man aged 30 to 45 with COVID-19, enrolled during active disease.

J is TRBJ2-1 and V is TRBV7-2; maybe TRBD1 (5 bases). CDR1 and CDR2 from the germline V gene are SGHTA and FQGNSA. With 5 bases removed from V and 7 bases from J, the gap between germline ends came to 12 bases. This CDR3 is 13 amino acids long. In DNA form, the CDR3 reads TGTGCCAGCAGCCCTACGACAGCTAATGAGCAGTTCTTC. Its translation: CASSPTTANEQFF.

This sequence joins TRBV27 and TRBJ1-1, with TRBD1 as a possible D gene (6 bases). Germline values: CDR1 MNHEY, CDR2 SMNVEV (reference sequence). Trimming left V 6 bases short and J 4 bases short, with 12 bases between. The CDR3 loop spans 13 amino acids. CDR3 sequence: CASRLNRATEAFF. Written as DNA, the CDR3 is TGTGCCAGCAGGCTCAACAGGGCCACTGAAGCTTTCTTT.

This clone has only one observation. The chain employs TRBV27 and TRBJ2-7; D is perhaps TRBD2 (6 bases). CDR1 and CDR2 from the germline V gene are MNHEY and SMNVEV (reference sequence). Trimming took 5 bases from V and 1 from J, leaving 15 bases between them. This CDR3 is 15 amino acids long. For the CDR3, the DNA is TGTGCCAGCAGTCCTGGGACTTACTTTTCCTACGAGCAGTACTTC. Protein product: CASSPGTYFSYEQYF.

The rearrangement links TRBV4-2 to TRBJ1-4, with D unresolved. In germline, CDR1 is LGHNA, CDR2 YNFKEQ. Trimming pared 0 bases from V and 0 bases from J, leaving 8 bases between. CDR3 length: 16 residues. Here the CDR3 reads CASSQEIQATNEKLFF. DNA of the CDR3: TGTGCCAGCAGCCAAGAGATTCAGGCAACTAATGAAAAACTGTTTTTT.

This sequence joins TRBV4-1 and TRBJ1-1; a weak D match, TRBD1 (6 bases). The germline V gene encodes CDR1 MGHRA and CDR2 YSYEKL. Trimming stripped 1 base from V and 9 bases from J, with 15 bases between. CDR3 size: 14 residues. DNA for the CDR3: TGCGCCAGCAGCCAAGGGGCGGACAGCGATAAAGCTTTCTTT. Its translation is CASSQGADSDKAFF.

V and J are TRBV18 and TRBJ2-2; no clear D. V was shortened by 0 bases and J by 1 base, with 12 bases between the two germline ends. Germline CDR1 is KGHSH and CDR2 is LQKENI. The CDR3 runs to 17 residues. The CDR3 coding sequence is TGTGCCAGCTCACCACCATGGTTGGCCCTGAACACCGGGGAGCTGTTTTTT. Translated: CASSPPWLALNTGELFF.

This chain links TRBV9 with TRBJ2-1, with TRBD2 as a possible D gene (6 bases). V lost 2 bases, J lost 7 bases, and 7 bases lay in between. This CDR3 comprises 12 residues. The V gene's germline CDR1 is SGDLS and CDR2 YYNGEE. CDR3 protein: CASSVGLNEQFF. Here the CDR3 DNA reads TGTGCCAGCAGCGTCGGACTAAATGAGCAGTTCTTC.

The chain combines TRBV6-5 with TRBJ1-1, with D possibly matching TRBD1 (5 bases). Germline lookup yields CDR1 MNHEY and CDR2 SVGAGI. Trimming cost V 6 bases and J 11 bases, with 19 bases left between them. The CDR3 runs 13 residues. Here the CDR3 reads CASRPGQRLSAFF. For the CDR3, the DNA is TGTGCCAGCAGACCTGGACAACGCCTGTCGGCTTTCTTT.

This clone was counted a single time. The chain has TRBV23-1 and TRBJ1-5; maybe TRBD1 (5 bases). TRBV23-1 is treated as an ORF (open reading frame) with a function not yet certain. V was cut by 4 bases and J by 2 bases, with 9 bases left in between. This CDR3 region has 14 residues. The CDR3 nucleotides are TGCGCCAGCAGTCCGGACACCTGCAATCAGCCCCAGCATTTT. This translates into CASSPDTCNQPQHF.

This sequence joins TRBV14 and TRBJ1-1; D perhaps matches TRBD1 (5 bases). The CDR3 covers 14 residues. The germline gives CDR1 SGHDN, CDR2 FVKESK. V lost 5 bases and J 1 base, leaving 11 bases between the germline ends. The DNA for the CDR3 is TGTGCCAGCAGCTTAAGGGGCGGGAACACTGAAGCTTTCTTT. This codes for CASSLRGGNTEAFF.

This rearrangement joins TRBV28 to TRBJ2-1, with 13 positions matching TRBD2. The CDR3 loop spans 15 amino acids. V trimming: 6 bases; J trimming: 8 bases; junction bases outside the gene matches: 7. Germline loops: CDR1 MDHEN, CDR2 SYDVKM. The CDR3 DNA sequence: TGTGCCAGCAGCCCTGGACTAGCGGGAGTCTATGAGCAGTTCTTC. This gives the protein CASSPGLAGVYEQFF.

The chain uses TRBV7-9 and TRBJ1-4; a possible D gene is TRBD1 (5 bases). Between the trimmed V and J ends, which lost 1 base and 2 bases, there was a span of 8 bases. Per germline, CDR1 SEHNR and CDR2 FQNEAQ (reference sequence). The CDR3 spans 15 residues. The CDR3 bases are TGTGCCAGCAGCTTAGACCCAGGGACTAATGAAAAACTGTTTTTT. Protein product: CASSLDPGTNEKLFF.

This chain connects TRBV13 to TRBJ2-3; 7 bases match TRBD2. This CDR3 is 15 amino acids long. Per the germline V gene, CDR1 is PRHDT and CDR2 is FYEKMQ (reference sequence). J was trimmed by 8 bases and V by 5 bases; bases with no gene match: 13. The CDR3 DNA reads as TGTGCCAGCAGCCAGGGAGGGTCTAGTTCCGGTACGCAGTATTTT. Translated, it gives CASSQGGSSSGTQYF.

As DNA, the CDR3 is TGTGCTAGTGGTCTAAACAGTGATACGCAGTATTTT. Its protein is CASGLNSDTQYF. The chain recombines TRBV12-5 with TRBJ2-3; D is uncertain. V was clipped by 5 bases and J by 6 bases, with 9 bases between them. This CDR3 has 12 amino acids. CDR1 and CDR2 from the germline V gene are LGHNT and FRNRAP.

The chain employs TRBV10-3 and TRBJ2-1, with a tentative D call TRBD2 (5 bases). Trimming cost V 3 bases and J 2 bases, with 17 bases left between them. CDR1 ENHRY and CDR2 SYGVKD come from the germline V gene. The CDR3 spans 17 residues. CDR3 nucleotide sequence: TGTGCCATCAGTGAATCGGCGGAGGTCTTTCCCTACAATGAGCAGTTCTTC. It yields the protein CAISESAEVFPYNEQFF.

The CDR3 region is CATSREVGGGAFF. The CDR3 nucleotides are TGTGCCACCAGCAGAGAGGTGGGGGGTGGAGCTTTCTTT. J is TRBJ1-1 and V is TRBV15; a weak D match, TRBD1 (5 bases). Germline assignment: CDR1 LNHNV and CDR2 YYDKDF (reference sequence). Between the trimmed V and J ends, which lost 0 bases and 10 bases, there was a span of 12 bases. This CDR3 spans 13 amino acids.